This entry concerns a single T cell receptor beta chain. This sample is part of a study of neoadjuvant anti-PD-1 for oral cavity cancer. Study context: Most patients had three to four biweekly doses of 3 mg/kg nivolumab before resection. Patients without progression got a fourth dose around day 43.

The CDR3 extends over 11 amino acids. Germline values: CDR1 SGHTA, CDR2 FQGNSA. With 3 bases removed from V and 4 bases from J, the gap between germline ends came to 4 bases. As to time point: after neoadjuvant nivolumab, at surgical resection. These oral cavity squamous cell carcinomas were HPV-negative and locally advanced. Measured with immunoSEQ multiplex PCR; TCRdb has only the in-frame clones, and not every one. The sample has thousands of clones; nearly 70% are singletons. V and J are TRBV7-2 and TRBJ2-7; D call uncertain. This material consisted of PBMCs, taken after nivolumab (anti-PD-1) treatment. The source is a person aged 35-80 years with oral cavity squamous cell carcinoma. The CDR3 is CASSFRYEQYF. In DNA, the CDR3 is TGTGCCAGCAGCTTTAGATACGAGCAGTACTTC.